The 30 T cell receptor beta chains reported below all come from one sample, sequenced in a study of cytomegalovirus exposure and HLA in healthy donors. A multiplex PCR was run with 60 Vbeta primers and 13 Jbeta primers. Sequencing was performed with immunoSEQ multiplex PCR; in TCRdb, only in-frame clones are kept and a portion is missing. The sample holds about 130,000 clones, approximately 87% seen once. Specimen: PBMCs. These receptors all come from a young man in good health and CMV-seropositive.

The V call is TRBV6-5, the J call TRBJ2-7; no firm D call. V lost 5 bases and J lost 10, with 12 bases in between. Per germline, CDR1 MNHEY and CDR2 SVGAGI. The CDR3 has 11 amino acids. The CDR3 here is CASSGGLVQYF. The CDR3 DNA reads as TGTGCCAGCAGTGGCGGCTTAGTCCAGTACTTC.

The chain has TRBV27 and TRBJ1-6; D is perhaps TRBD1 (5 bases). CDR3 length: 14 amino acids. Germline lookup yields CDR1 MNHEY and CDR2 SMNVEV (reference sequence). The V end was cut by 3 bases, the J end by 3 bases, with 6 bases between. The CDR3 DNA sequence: TGTGCCAGCAGTTTGCAGGGCTATAATTCACCCCTCCACTTT. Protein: CASSLQGYNSPLHF.

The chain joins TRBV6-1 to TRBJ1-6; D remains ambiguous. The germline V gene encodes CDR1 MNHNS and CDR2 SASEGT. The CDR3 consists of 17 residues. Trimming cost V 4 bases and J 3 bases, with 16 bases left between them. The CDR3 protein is CASSGSGKEFYNSPLHF. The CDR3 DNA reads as TGTGCCAGCAGTGGGTCCGGGAAAGAATTCTATAATTCACCCCTCCACTTT.

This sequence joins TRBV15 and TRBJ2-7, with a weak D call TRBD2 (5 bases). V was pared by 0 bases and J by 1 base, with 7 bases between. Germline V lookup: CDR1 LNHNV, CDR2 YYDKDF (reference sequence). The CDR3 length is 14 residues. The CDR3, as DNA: TGTGCCACCAGCAGAGAGGGAGAATCCTACGAGCAGTACTTC. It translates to CATSREGESYEQYF.

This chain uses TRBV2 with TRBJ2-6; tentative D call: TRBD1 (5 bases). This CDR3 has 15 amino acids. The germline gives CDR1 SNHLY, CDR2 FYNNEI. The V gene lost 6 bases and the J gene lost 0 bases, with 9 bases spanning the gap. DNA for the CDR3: TGTGCCAGCAGCGACAGTAACTCTGGGGCCAACGTCCTGACTTTC. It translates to CASSDSNSGANVLTF.

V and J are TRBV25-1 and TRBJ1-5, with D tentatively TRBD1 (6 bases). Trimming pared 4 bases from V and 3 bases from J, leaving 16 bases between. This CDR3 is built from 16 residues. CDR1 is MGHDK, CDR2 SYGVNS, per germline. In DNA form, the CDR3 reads TGTGCCAGCAGTGCCCCCGGGACACCTCACAATCAGCCCCAGCATTTT. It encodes CASSAPGTPHNQPQHF. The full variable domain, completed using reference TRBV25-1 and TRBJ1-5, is EADIYQTPRYLVIGTGKKITLECSQTMGHDKMYWYQQDPGMELHLIHYSYGVNSTEKGDLSSESTVSRIRTEHFPLTLESARPSHTSQYLCASSAPGTPHNQPQHFGDGTRLSIL.

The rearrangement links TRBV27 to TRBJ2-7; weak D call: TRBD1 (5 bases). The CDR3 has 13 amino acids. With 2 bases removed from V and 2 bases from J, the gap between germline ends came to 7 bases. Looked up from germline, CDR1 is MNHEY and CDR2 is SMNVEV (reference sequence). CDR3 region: CASSLHRTYEQYF. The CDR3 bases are TGTGCCAGCAGTTTACACAGGACCTACGAGCAGTACTTC.

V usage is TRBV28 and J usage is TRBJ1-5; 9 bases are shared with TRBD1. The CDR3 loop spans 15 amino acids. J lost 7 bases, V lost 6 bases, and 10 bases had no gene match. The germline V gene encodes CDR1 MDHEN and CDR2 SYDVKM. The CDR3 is CASSPGTGIYQPQHF. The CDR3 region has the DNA TGTGCCAGCAGCCCTGGGACAGGGATTTACCAGCCCCAGCATTTT. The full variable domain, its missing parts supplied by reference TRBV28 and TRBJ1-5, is DVKVTQSSRYLVKRTGEKVFLECVQDMDHENMFWYRQDPGLGLRLIYFSYDVKMKEKGDIPEGYSVSREKKERFSLILESASTNQTSMYLCASSPGTGIYQPQHFGDGTRLSIL.

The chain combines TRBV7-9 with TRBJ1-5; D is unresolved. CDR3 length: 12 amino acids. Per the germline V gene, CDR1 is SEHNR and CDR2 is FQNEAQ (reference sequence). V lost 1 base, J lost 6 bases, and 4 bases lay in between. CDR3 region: CASSLDGQPQHF. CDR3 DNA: TGTGCCAGCAGCTTAGACGGTCAGCCCCAGCATTTT.

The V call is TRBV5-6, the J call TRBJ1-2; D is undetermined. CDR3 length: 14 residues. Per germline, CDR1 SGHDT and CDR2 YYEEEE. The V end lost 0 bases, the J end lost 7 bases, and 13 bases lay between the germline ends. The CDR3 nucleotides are TGTGCCAGCAGCTTGGACTCGACAACCCTTGGCTACACCTTC. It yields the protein CASSLDSTTLGYTF. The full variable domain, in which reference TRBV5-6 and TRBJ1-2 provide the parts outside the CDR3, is DAGVTQSPTHLIKTRGQQVTLRCSPKSGHDTVSWYQQALGQGPQFIFQYYEEEERQRGNFPDRFSGHQFPNYSSELNVNALLLGDSALYLCASSLDSTTLGYTFGSGTRLTVV.

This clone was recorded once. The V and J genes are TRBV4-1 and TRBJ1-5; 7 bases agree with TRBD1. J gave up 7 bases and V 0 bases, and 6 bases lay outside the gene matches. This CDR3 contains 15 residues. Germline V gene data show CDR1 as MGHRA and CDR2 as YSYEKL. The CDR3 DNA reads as TGCGCCAGCAGCCAAGAGTCTAGGGGGCAACAGCCCCAGCATTTT. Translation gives CASSQESRGQQPQHF.

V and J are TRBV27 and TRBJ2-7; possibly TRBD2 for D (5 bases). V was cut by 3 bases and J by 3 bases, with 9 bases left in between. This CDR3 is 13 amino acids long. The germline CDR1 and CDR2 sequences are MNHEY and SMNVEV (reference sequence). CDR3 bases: TGTGCCAGCAGTTTTGCAACTAGCTACGAGCAGTACTTC. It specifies CASSFATSYEQYF.

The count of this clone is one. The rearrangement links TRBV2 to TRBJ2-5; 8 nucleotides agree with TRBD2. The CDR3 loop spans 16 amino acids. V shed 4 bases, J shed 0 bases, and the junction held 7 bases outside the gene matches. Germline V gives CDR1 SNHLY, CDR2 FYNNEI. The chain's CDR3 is CASSGYGTRYQETQYF. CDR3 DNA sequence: TGTGCCAGCAGTGGATACGGGACTAGGTACCAAGAGACCCAGTACTTC.

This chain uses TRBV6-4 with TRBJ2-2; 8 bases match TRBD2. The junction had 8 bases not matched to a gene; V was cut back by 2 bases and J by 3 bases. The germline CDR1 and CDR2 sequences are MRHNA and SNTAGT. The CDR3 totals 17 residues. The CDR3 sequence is CASSDRLWRGDTGELFF. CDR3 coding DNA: TGTGCCAGCAGTGACAGGCTCTGGCGGGGGGACACCGGGGAGCTGTTTTTT.

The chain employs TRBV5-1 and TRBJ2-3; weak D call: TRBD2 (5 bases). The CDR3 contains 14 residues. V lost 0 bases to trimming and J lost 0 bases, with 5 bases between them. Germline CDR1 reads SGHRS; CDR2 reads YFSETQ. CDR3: CASSLGTSTDTQYF. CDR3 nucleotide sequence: TGCGCCAGCAGCTTGGGGACTAGCACAGATACGCAGTATTTT.

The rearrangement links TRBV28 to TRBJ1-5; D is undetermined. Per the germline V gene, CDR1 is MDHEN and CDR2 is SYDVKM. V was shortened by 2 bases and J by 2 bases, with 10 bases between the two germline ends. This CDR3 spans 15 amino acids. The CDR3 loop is CASSLLSLGNQPQHF. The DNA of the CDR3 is TGTGCCAGCAGTTTACTTAGTCTAGGCAATCAGCCCCAGCATTTT.

For the CDR3, the DNA is TGCAGCGCAGGGGTGGCATCCCCCGGGGAGCTGTTTTTT. Amino acids: CSAGVASPGELFF. This chain connects TRBV29-1 to TRBJ2-2, with a tentative D call TRBD1 (6 bases). Germline loops: CDR1 SQVTM, CDR2 ANQGSEA. The V gene lost 7 bases and the J gene lost 6 bases, with 15 bases spanning the gap. The CDR3 consists of 13 residues.

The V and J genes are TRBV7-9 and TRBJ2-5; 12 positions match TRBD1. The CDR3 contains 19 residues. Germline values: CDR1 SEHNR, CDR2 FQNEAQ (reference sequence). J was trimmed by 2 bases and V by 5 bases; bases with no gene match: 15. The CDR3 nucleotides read TGTGCCAGCAGCCCTATGGTCCCGGGACAGGGGGCGACGCAAGAGACCCAGTACTTC. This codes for CASSPMVPGQGATQETQYF.

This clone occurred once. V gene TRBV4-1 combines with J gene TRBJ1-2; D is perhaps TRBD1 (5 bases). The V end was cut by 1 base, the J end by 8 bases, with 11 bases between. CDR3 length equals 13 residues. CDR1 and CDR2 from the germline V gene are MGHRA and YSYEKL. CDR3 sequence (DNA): TGCGCCAGCAGCCAAGGGGGGGGTGGGGGCTACACCTTC. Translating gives CASSQGGGGGYTF.

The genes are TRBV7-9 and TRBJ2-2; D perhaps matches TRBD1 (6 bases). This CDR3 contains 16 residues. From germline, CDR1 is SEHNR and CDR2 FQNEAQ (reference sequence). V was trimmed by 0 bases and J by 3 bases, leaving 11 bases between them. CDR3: CASSLADRIYTGELFF. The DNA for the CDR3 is TGTGCCAGCAGCTTAGCGGACAGAATCTACACCGGGGAGCTGTTTTTT.

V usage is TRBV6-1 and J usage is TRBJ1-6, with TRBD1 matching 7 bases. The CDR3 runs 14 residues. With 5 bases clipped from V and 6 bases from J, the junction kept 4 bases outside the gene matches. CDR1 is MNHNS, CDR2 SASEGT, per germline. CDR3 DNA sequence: TGTGCCAGCAGTAGGGGACAGCCTAATTCACCCCTCCACTTT. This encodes CASSRGQPNSPLHF.

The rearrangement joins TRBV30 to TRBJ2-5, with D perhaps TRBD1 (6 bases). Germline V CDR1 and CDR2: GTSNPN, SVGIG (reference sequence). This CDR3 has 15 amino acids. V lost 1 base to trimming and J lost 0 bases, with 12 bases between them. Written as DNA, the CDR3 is TGTGCCTGGAGTGCTTTAGACAGGTACCAAGAGACCCAGTACTTC. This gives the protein CAWSALDRYQETQYF.

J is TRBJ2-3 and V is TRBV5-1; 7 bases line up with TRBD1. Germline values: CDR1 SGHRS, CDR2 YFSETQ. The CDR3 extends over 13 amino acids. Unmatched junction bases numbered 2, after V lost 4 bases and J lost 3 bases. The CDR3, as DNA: TGCGCCAGCAGCGACAGGGTTACAGATACGCAGTATTTT. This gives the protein CASSDRVTDTQYF. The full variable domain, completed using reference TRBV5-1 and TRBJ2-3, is KAGVTQTPRYLIKTRGQQVTLSCSPISGHRSVSWYQQTPGQGLQFLFEYFSETQRNKGNFPGRFSGRQFSNSRSEMNVSTLELGDSALYLCASSDRVTDTQYFGPGTRLTVL.

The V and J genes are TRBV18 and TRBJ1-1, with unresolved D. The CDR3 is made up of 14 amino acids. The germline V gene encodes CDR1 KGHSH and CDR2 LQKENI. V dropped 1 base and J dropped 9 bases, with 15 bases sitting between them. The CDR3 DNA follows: TGTGCCAGCTCACCACGCCAGGTCGGGGATCAAGCTTTCTTT. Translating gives CASSPRQVGDQAFF. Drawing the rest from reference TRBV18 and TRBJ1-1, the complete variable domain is NAGVMQNPRHLVRRRGQEARLRCSPMKGHSHVYWYRQLPEEGLKFMVYLQKENIIDESGMPKERFSAEFPKEGPSILRIQQVVRGDSAAYFCASSPRQVGDQAFFGQGTRLTVV.

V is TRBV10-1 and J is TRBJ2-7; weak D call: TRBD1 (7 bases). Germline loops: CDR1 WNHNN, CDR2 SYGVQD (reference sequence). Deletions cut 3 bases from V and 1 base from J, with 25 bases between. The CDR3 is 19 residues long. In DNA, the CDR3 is TGCGCCAGCAGTGATAACCTAGGGGGATCGCGGGACAGTTCCTACGAGCAGTACTTC. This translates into CASSDNLGGSRDSSYEQYF.

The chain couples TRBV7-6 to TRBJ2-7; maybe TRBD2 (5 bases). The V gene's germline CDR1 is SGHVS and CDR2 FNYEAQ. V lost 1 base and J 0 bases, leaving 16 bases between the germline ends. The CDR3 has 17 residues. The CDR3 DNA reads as TGTGCCAGCAGCTTAGAGCGAAGCGGTTCGAGCTCCTACGAGCAGTACTTC. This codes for CASSLERSGSSSYEQYF.

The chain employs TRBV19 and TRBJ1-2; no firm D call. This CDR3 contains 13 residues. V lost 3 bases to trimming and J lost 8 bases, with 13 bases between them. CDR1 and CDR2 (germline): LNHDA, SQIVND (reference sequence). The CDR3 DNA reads TGTGCCAGTAGTATCCCCTCGGGATACGGCTACACCTTC. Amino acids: CASSIPSGYGYTF.

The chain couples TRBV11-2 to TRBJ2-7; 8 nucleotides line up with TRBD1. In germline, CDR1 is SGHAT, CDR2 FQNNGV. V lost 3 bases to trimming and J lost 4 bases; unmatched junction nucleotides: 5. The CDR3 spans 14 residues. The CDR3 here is CASSFPGQAYEQYF. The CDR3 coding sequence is TGTGCCAGCAGCTTCCCGGGACAGGCGTACGAGCAGTACTTC.

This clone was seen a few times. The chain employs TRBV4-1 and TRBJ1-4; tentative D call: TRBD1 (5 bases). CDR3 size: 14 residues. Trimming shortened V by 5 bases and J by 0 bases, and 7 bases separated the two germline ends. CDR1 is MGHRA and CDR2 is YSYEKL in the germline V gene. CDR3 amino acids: CASSSTATNEKLFF. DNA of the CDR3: TGCGCCAGCAGCTCGACAGCAACTAATGAAAAACTGTTTTTT.

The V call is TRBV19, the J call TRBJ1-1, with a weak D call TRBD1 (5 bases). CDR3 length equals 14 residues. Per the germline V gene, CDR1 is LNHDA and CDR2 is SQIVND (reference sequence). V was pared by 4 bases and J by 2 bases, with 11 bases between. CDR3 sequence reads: CASSTRQTNTEAFF. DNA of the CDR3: TGTGCCAGTAGTACTAGACAGACCAACACTGAAGCTTTCTTT.